This TCR beta chain was sequenced for a study of blood T cell repertoires in COVID-19. Source study methods: Researchers report that nucleated cell counts were estimated from reference gene primer amplification. TCRdb's table, derived via immunoSEQ multiplex PCR, lists solely in-frame clones and lacks some. The DNA was the basis for D and trimming; V, J and clone size are from that table. This table has 150,000 or so clones, 75% to 90% appearing once. The CDR3 loop spans 14 amino acids. Per the germline V gene, CDR1 is MNHEY and CDR2 is SMNVEV (reference sequence). V lost 1 base, J lost 0 bases, and 5 bases lay in between.

Sequencing was carried out using peripheral blood. The chain combines TRBV27 with TRBJ2-3; D not certain. This sequence was found in a man in his late teens or twenties with COVID-19, enrolled during active disease. CDR3 residues: CASSLFESTDTQYF. CDR3 DNA sequence: TGTGCCAGCAGTTTATTCGAGAGCACAGATACGCAGTATTTT.